A single sample gave rise to the 29 T cell receptor beta chains below, sequenced in a study of follicular helper T cells after annual influenza vaccination. Time point described: 2014-2015 season, 7 days after vaccination. Repertoires were generated with immunoSEQ multiplex PCR, while TCRdb's copy carries only in-frame clones and drops some. The sample has 9,300 or so clones, approximately 78% seen once. This sample comprised CXCR5+ CD38- circulating T follicular helper cells from blood, obtained 7 days after influenza vaccination. As for subset: circulating Tfh, non-naive CD4+CXCR5+PD-1+ (ICOS+CD38+ or ICOS-CD38-). These receptors all stem from an adult who received the influenza vaccine.

This clone was counted only a few times. V gene TRBV11-2 combines with J gene TRBJ2-7; D may be TRBD2 (6 bases). Trimming shortened V by 3 bases and J by 4 bases, and 16 bases separated the two germline ends. The CDR3 loop spans 15 amino acids. Germline V lookup: CDR1 SGHAT, CDR2 FQNNGV. In DNA form, the CDR3 reads TGTGCCAGCAGCTTTAGGGAGGATAGCTGGTACGAGCAGTACTTC. Translated, it gives CASSFREDSWYEQYF.

The V call is TRBV14, the J call TRBJ2-3; D is undetermined. CDR1 and CDR2 (germline): SGHDN, FVKESK. With 1 base removed from V and 2 bases from J, the gap between germline ends came to 10 bases. The length of the CDR3 is 15 residues. In DNA, the CDR3 is TGTGCCAGCAGCCAAGGAGACCATTTCACAGATACGCAGTATTTT. Its translation: CASSQGDHFTDTQYF.

This clone was seen only a few times. As DNA, the CDR3 is TGTGCCAGTAGTATTGCTAGTAACAGGGTTCGGAATTCACCCCTCCACTTT. Translated: CASSIASNRVRNSPLHF. The J gene is TRBJ1-6, the V gene TRBV19; tentative D call: TRBD1 (6 bases). Germline lookup yields CDR1 LNHDA and CDR2 SQIVND (reference sequence). The V and J ends lost 3 bases and 7 bases respectively, with 19 bases between them. The CDR3 loop spans 17 amino acids. Based on the CDR3 plus reference TRBV19 and TRBJ1-6, the full variable domain is DGGITQSPKYLFRKEGQNVTLSCEQNLNHDAMYWYRQDPGQGLRLIYYSQIVNDFQKGDIAEGYSVSREKKESFPLTVTSAQKNPTAFYLCASSIASNRVRNSPLHFGNGTRLTVT.

The rearrangement links TRBV29-1 to TRBJ2-6; maybe TRBD1 (6 bases). Trimming removed 6 bases from V and 4 bases from J, with 10 bases in between. CDR3 length: 13 amino acids. Looked up from germline, CDR1 is SQVTM and CDR2 is ANQGSEA. The CDR3 reads CSVQGYGANVLTF. The CDR3 bases are TGCAGCGTGCAGGGGTACGGGGCCAACGTCCTGACTTTC.

This sequence joins TRBV18 and TRBJ2-2; a weak D match, TRBD2 (6 bases). The CDR3 length is 16 residues. CDR1 is KGHSH, CDR2 LQKENI, per germline. Trimming took off 2 bases at V and 0 bases at J, with 10 bases between the two ends. CDR3 in amino acids: CASSPGGTSNTGELFF. CDR3 sequence (DNA): TGTGCCAGCTCACCAGGGGGGACCTCGAACACCGGGGAGCTGTTTTTT.

The V call is TRBV4-2, the J call TRBJ1-3; D uncertain. The CDR3 sequence is 17 residues long. Per the germline V gene, CDR1 is LGHNA and CDR2 is YNFKEQ. Trimming left V 0 bases short and J 0 bases short, with 12 bases between. CDR3 DNA: TGTGCCAGCAGCCAAGAGGTTACAGTCCGCTCTGGAAACACCATATATTTT. This encodes CASSQEVTVRSGNTIYF.

J is TRBJ2-1 and V is TRBV30; D not resolved. The CDR3 is 12 amino acids. CDR1 is GTSNPN and CDR2 is SVGIG in the germline V gene (reference sequence). Trimming took 7 bases from V and 2 from J, leaving 9 bases between them. The CDR3 spells CASRETYNEQFF. CDR3 nucleotides: TGTGCCTCCCGAGAAACCTACAATGAGCAGTTCTTC.

The CDR3 sequence: CASSPGRTGGEQYF. The CDR3 region has the DNA TGTGCCAGCAGCCCGGGCCGGACAGGGGGCGAGCAGTACTTC. The chain joins TRBV7-2 to TRBJ2-7; 10 positions match TRBD1. Germline CDR1 and CDR2: SGHTA and FQGNSA. V lost 5 bases, J lost 6 bases, and 7 bases stayed unmatched. The CDR3 spans 14 residues. The variable domain in full, with the rest retrieved from reference TRBV7-2 and TRBJ2-7, is GAGVSQSPSNKVTEKGKDVELRCDPISGHTALYWYRQSLGQGLEFLIYFQGNSAPDKSGLPSDRFSAERTGGSVSTLTIQRTQQEDSAVYLCASSPGRTGGEQYFGPGTRLTVT.

This chain uses TRBV5-5 with TRBJ1-6; 8 bases agree with TRBD1. Germline values: CDR1 SGHKS, CDR2 YYEKEE (reference sequence). The trim removed 4 bases at V and 9 bases at J, leaving 12 bases unmatched. There are 16 residues in the CDR3. The CDR3: CASSLTGDNGASPLHF. CDR3 bases: TGTGCCAGCAGCCTGACAGGGGACAATGGGGCTTCACCCCTCCACTTT. Full variable domain (outside the CDR3, taken from reference TRBV5-5 and TRBJ1-6): DAGVTQSPTHLIKTRGQQVTLRCSPISGHKSVSWYQQVLGQGPQFIFQYYEKEERGRGNFPDRFSARQFPNYSSELNVNALLLGDSALYLCASSLTGDNGASPLHFGNGTRLTVT.

The chain employs TRBV7-2 and TRBJ1-3; 8 bases line up with TRBD1. V gave up 5 bases and J gave up 2 bases; unmatched junction bases: 5. CDR3 length equals 15 residues. The germline gives CDR1 SGHTA, CDR2 FQGNSA. This CDR3 is CASSQRTGTGNTIYF. The CDR3 nucleotides are TGTGCCAGCAGCCAGAGGACAGGGACTGGAAACACCATATATTTT.

The chain links TRBV4-2 to TRBJ1-1, with D possibly being TRBD1 (6 bases). Germline V lookup: CDR1 LGHNA, CDR2 YNFKEQ. V dropped 7 bases and J dropped 1 base, with 16 bases sitting between them. The CDR3 extends over 15 amino acids. For the CDR3, the DNA is TGTGCCAGCACCCGACAGCCAGGGGAGAACACTGAAGCTTTCTTT. Protein sequence: CASTRQPGENTEAFF.

The CDR3 sequence: CASSQEGQGGQPQHF. CDR3 DNA sequence: TGCGCCAGCAGCCAAGAAGGACAGGGGGGTCAGCCCCAGCATTTT. The chain has TRBV4-1 and TRBJ1-5, with 10 bases aligning to TRBD1. The CDR3 consists of 15 residues. Per germline, CDR1 MGHRA and CDR2 YSYEKL. V lost 0 bases, J lost 6 bases, and 2 bases stayed unmatched.

This chain links TRBV5-4 with TRBJ2-5; D remains ambiguous. The CDR3 runs 12 residues. Germline loops: CDR1 SGHNT, CDR2 YYREEE (reference sequence). V lost 1 base and J 3 bases, leaving 4 bases between the germline ends. CDR3 amino acids: CASSLPEETQYF. In nucleotides, the CDR3 is TGTGCCAGCAGCTTGCCAGAAGAGACCCAGTACTTC.

The chain is built from TRBV4-3 and TRBJ1-4; D remains ambiguous. The germline V and J ends were trimmed by 5 bases and 0 bases, with 10 bases remaining between them. This CDR3 region has 15 residues. Germline CDR1 is LGHNA and CDR2 is YSLEER. Here the CDR3 DNA reads TGCGCCAGCAGCTCAGCTCTTTCAACTAATGAAAAACTGTTTTTT. Translated, it gives CASSSALSTNEKLFF.

The chain joins TRBV5-1 to TRBJ2-2; either TRBD1 or TRBD2 may supply D (5 bases each). Germline V gives CDR1 SGHRS, CDR2 YFSETQ. This CDR3 contains 15 residues. V was cut by 0 bases and J by 5 bases, with 11 bases left in between. The CDR3 reads CASSLVVGGTGELFF. The CDR3 DNA reads TGCGCCAGCAGCTTGGTAGTTGGGGGAACCGGGGAGCTGTTTTTT.

A few counts support this clone. The chain employs TRBV30 and TRBJ2-6, with D possibly TRBD1 on 5 matching bases. Germline V gene sequence: CDR1 GTSNPN, CDR2 SVGIG (reference sequence). This CDR3 spans 21 amino acids. Trimming took off 0 bases at V and 1 base at J, with 25 bases between the two ends. The CDR3 sequence is CAWSVKHGAQVFRSGANVLTF. In DNA, the CDR3 is TGTGCCTGGAGTGTAAAGCATGGGGCTCAGGTGTTCAGGTCTGGGGCCAACGTCCTGACTTTC.

V usage is TRBV27 and J usage is TRBJ1-2, with a weak D call TRBD1 (6 bases). V was trimmed by 6 bases and J by 4 bases, leaving 18 bases between them. Germline-derived CDR1 and CDR2 are MNHEY and SMNVEV (reference sequence). The CDR3 contains 15 residues. Here the CDR3 reads CASSQGGAWSYGYTF. As DNA, the CDR3 is TGTGCCAGCAGCCAAGGGGGGGCGTGGAGCTATGGCTACACCTTC.

This clone was counted a single time. The V call is TRBV4-3, the J call TRBJ1-1; 10 bases are a match to TRBD1. There are 16 residues in the CDR3. CDR1 LGHNA and CDR2 YSLEER come from the germline V gene. Unmatched junction bases numbered 4, after V lost 0 bases and J lost 3 bases. CDR3 sequence reads: CASSQDRGTGDTEAFF. The DNA of the CDR3 is TGCGCCAGCAGCCAAGATCGTGGGACAGGGGACACTGAAGCTTTCTTT.

This rearrangement joins TRBV4-3 to TRBJ2-3, with D possibly matching TRBD2 (7 bases). CDR3 length equals 18 residues. Trimming left V 4 bases short and J 6 bases short, with 26 bases between. The V gene's germline CDR1 is LGHNA and CDR2 YSLEER. CDR3 residues: CASSRSLRGAGAVDTQYF. The CDR3 DNA sequence: TGCGCCAGCAGCCGCTCCCTTAGAGGGGCGGGGGCGGTCGATACGCAGTATTTT.

The chain has TRBV7-2 and TRBJ1-2; a weak D match, TRBD1 (6 bases). CDR3 size: 14 residues. Trimming shortened V by 5 bases and J by 3 bases, and 13 bases separated the two germline ends. The germline V gene encodes CDR1 SGHTA and CDR2 FQGNSA. In nucleotides, the CDR3 is TGTGCCAGCAGCGACTATACAGGGCACTATGGCTACACCTTC. This gives the protein CASSDYTGHYGYTF.

The rearrangement joins TRBV28 to TRBJ2-1, with 7 bases identical to TRBD1. The J segment lost 10 bases and the V segment lost 2 bases, leaving 8 bases of the junction unmatched. Germline lookup yields CDR1 MDHEN and CDR2 SYDVKM. The CDR3 runs to 14 residues. The CDR3 loop reads CASSLGGWDSEQFF. CDR3 coding DNA: TGTGCCAGCAGTTTAGGGGGTTGGGACAGCGAGCAGTTCTTC.

This clone was counted between two and nine times. V and J are TRBV6-1 and TRBJ1-5; 7 bases align to TRBD1. This CDR3 spans 14 amino acids. CDR1 and CDR2 (germline): MNHNS, SASEGT. The V gene end was trimmed by 0 bases and the J gene end by 9 bases; junction bases not matched to a gene: 5. The CDR3 loop reads CASSEAYRGTPQHF. The CDR3 nucleotides read TGTGCCAGCAGTGAAGCTTACAGGGGAACGCCCCAGCATTTT.

There are a few counts of this clone. This chain uses TRBV18 with TRBJ1-2; no firm D call. The CDR3 length is 11 residues. V was shortened by 6 bases and J by 8 bases, with 10 bases between the two germline ends. The V gene's germline CDR1 is KGHSH and CDR2 LQKENI. The CDR3, as DNA: TGTGCCAGCTCGGCGGTTGAGGGCTACACCTTC. Translation: CASSAVEGYTF.

The chain recombines TRBV28 with TRBJ1-2; the D is unclear. Trimming took off 3 bases at V and 8 bases at J, with 7 bases between the two ends. The CDR3 contains 11 residues. Germline CDR1 and CDR2: MDHEN and SYDVKM. The CDR3 DNA reads TGTGCCAGCAGTTTGAGGGCCGGCTACACCTTC. Translated: CASSLRAGYTF.

The chain recombines TRBV6-1 with TRBJ1-5; 7 bases line up with TRBD1. The J segment lost 0 bases and the V segment lost 6 bases, leaving 5 bases of the junction unmatched. Per the germline V gene, CDR1 is MNHNS and CDR2 is SASEGT. The CDR3 is made up of 15 amino acids. The CDR3 DNA follows: TGTGCCAGCAGAGAGGGACAGATTAGCAATCAGCCCCAGCATTTT. It codes for CASREGQISNQPQHF.

The gene calls are TRBV5-1 and TRBJ1-2, with 7 nucleotides matching TRBD1. V was clipped by 2 bases and J by 8 bases; unmatched bases: 9. CDR1 and CDR2 (germline): SGHRS, YFSETQ. The CDR3 has 14 amino acids. CDR3: CASSFVGDRRGYTF. In DNA form, the CDR3 reads TGCGCCAGCAGCTTTGTGGGGGACAGACGCGGCTACACCTTC.

This sequence joins TRBV18 and TRBJ2-2; 9 nucleotides align to TRBD1. CDR1 is KGHSH and CDR2 is LQKENI in the germline V gene. V shed 4 bases, J shed 2 bases, and the junction held 8 bases outside the gene matches. The CDR3 sequence is 17 residues long. The CDR3 nucleotides read TGTGCCAGCTCACTGAGCGGACAGGGGATCAACACCGGGGAGCTGTTTTTT. Its translation: CASSLSGQGINTGELFF.

The rearrangement uses TRBV29-1 and TRBJ2-4; D uncertain. Germline loops: CDR1 SQVTM, CDR2 ANQGSEA. The V end was cut by 0 bases, the J end by 5 bases, with 8 bases between. The CDR3 spans 13 residues. Here the CDR3 DNA reads TGCAGCGTTGAAGATCGGATTGAAAACATTCAGTACTTC. Translated: CSVEDRIENIQYF.

The V gene is TRBV4-3, the J gene TRBJ2-5; no reliable D call. Trimming took 1 base from V and 5 from J, leaving 17 bases between them. The CDR3 extends over 16 amino acids. The V gene's germline CDR1 is LGHNA and CDR2 YSLEER. The CDR3 region is CASSQAYGSTSETQYF. CDR3 DNA sequence: TGCGCCAGCAGCCAAGCGTATGGTAGCACAAGCGAGACCCAGTACTTC.